Detailed here is one T cell receptor (beta chain). J lost 5 bases, V lost 6 bases, and 7 bases had no gene match. Per the germline V gene, CDR1 is MNHEY and CDR2 is SVGEGT. The CDR3 consists of 15 residues. This specimen belongs to a study of blood T cell repertoires in COVID-19. Produced via immunoSEQ multiplex PCR; TCRdb's table is partial and in-frame only. The data contain about 150,000 clones, 84% of them singletons. Sequencing was performed on peripheral blood. The V call is TRBV6-2 or TRBV6-3, the J call TRBJ2-3, with 11 bases identical to TRBD2. The sequence came from a human donor in a cohort sampled during active COVID-19. The CDR3 nucleotides are TGTGCCAGCAGCCCACCGGGACTAGCGGAAGATACGCAGTATTTT. Protein: CASSPPGLAEDTQYF.